This T cell receptor (beta chain) was recovered during a study of blood T cells in healthy people across ages. The second PCR ran roughly 7 to 12 cycles with a sample-barcoded 5' primer and J-beta primers. Each CDR3 protein is one row after TCRdb ran MiXCR on the 5' RACE reads. The sample contains roughly 860,000 distinct CDR3 sequences, approximately 65% of which appear only once. This clonotype came up a few times. V dropped 3 bases and J dropped 9; count of bases not matched to a gene: 7. This CDR3 has 14 amino acids. In germline, CDR1 is SGHVS, CDR2 FQNEAQ. The chain uses TRBV7-8 and TRBJ2-1; 8 bases match TRBD2. The TCR comes from a man in his thirties or forties in good health. The sequencing input was blood. This CDR3 is CASSLRRGAGEQFF. The CDR3 nucleotides are TGTGCCAGCAGCTTGAGGCGGGGGGCCGGTGAGCAGTTCTTC. Using reference TRBV7-8 and TRBJ2-1 for the parts outside the CDR3, the full variable domain is GAGVSQSPRYKVAKRGQDVALRCDPISGHVSLFWYQQALGQGPEFLTYFQNEAQLDKSGLPSDRFFAERPEGSVSTLKIQRTQQEDSAVYLCASSLRRGAGEQFFGPGTRLTVL.